What follows are 29 T cell receptor beta chains derived from one specimen sequenced in a study of blood T cell repertoires in COVID-19 (dated by TCRdb to about 2020). The library was generated by the immunoSEQ multiplex PCR assay. In its TCRdb copy, this immuneACCESS table keeps in-frame sequences only and misses some clones. Where compared with another copy, unresolved V genes explain less than half of these, and the others have no known cause. The sample data list 140,000 or so clones, and 88% of these were observed just once. The top ten constitute around 2.3% of the sample. Input material: peripheral blood. These receptors all come from a human donor with COVID-19, enrolled during active disease. The donor label of this sample is uncertain.

The chain joins TRBV10-3 to TRBJ2-5; 11 positions agree with TRBD2. Per the germline V gene, CDR1 is ENHRY and CDR2 is SYGVKD. V shed 6 bases and J 1 base; nucleotides not matched to a gene: 7. The CDR3 is made up of 16 amino acids. CDR3 sequence: CAIRGASGGTQETQYF. The CDR3 region has the DNA TGTGCCATCAGGGGAGCTAGCGGGGGGACCCAAGAGACCCAGTACTTC.

The V call is TRBV2, the J call TRBJ1-2; perhaps TRBD1 as D (6 bases). Looked up from germline, CDR1 is SNHLY and CDR2 is FYNNEI. Trimming shortened V by 7 bases and J by 8 bases, and 20 bases separated the two germline ends. The CDR3 length is 14 residues. The CDR3: CASKRQADFRGYTF. DNA for the CDR3: TGTGCCAGCAAGAGACAGGCGGACTTTAGAGGCTACACCTTC.

V usage is TRBV18 and J usage is TRBJ1-4, with 11 bases matching TRBD1. The CDR3 runs to 15 residues. From germline, CDR1 is KGHSH and CDR2 LQKENI. V gave up 3 bases and J gave up 8 bases; unmatched junction bases: 5. Here the CDR3 reads CASSPAGQGGEKLFF. The CDR3 DNA reads TGTGCCAGCTCACCGGCGGGACAGGGGGGAGAAAAACTGTTTTTT. Full variable domain (rest looked up from reference TRBV18 and TRBJ1-4): NAGVMQNPRHLVRRRGQEARLRCSPMKGHSHVYWYRQLPEEGLKFMVYLQKENIIDESGMPKERFSAEFPKEGPSILRIQQVVRGDSAAYFCASSPAGQGGEKLFFGSGTQLSVL.

V gene TRBV9 combines with J gene TRBJ2-7; TRBD2 is a possible D gene (6 bases). V shed 3 bases and J shed 9 bases, with 16 bases lying between them. CDR1 and CDR2 (germline): SGDLS, YYNGEE. The CDR3 is made up of 13 amino acids. CDR3 in amino acids: CASSAGGFRRQYF. CDR3 nucleotide sequence: TGTGCCAGCAGCGCCGGAGGGTTCCGGCGGCAGTACTTC.

This clone has more than one count but fewer than ten. The chain joins TRBV7-2 to TRBJ2-1; D is unclear. Germline V gene lookup returns CDR1 SGHTA and CDR2 FQGNSA. Trimming pared 5 bases from V and 5 bases from J, leaving 10 bases between. The CDR3 spans 13 residues. The CDR3 nucleotides are TGTGCCAGCAGCAGAGACTGGAACAATGAGCAGTTCTTC. It codes for CASSRDWNNEQFF. Drawing the rest from reference TRBV7-2 and TRBJ2-1, the complete variable domain is GAGVSQSPSNKVTEKGKDVELRCDPISGHTALYWYRQSLGQGLEFLIYFQGNSAPDKSGLPSDRFSAERTGGSVSTLTIQRTQQEDSAVYLCASSRDWNNEQFFGPGTRLTVL.

V and J are TRBV18 and TRBJ2-2; TRBD2 matches at 7 bases. The CDR3 is made up of 14 amino acids. Germline CDR1 and CDR2: KGHSH and LQKENI. J gave up 5 bases and V 1 base, and 1 base lay outside the gene matches. The CDR3 loop is CASSPRAGTGELFF. The CDR3 DNA reads TGTGCCAGCTCACCACGAGCGGGAACCGGGGAGCTGTTTTTT.

The V and J genes are TRBV3-1 (or the pseudogene TRBV3-2) and TRBJ1-2; possibly TRBD1 for D (5 bases). Trimming pared 4 bases from V and 8 bases from J, leaving 17 bases between. CDR1 and CDR2 from the germline V gene are LGHDT and YNNKEL (reference sequence). The CDR3 totals 14 residues. In nucleotides, the CDR3 is TGTGCCAGCAGCCTCTGGCGGCAGGGCGGCGGCTACACCTTC. It codes for CASSLWRQGGGYTF.

This clone is a singleton in its sample. The V call is TRBV6-5, the J call TRBJ2-7, with D possibly matching TRBD1 (6 bases). The ends were cut back, 6 bases at V and 5 bases at J, with 17 bases in the middle. Germline CDR1 MNHEY, CDR2 SVGAGI. The CDR3 covers 14 residues. CDR3 in DNA: TGTGCCAGCAGCAGGATCACAGGGTCGCACGAGCAGTACTTC. Translating it yields CASSRITGSHEQYF.

The V call is TRBV19, the J call TRBJ2-2; 7 nucleotides match TRBD2. The CDR3 is made up of 14 amino acids. Germline V gene data show CDR1 as LNHDA and CDR2 as SQIVND (reference sequence). With V trimmed by 7 bases and J by 2 bases, 4 bases remained unmatched. CDR3 nucleotides: TGTGCCAGTAATAAGCGGGAAAACACCGGGGAGCTGTTTTTT. It encodes CASNKRENTGELFF.

This clone appeared a single time. V and J are TRBV5-4 and TRBJ2-3; TRBD1 might be the D (6 bases). V was shortened by 4 bases and J by 4 bases, with 19 bases between the two germline ends. The CDR3 is 16 amino acids. In germline, CDR1 is SGHNT, CDR2 YYREEE (reference sequence). The CDR3 protein is CASSRYRDTSPDTQYF. In DNA form, the CDR3 reads TGTGCCAGCAGCCGCTATCGGGACACCTCGCCAGATACGCAGTATTTT.

This chain connects TRBV29-1 to TRBJ2-3; D gene uncertain. The V end lost 1 base, the J end lost 6 bases, and 8 bases lay between the germline ends. This CDR3 contains 12 residues. CDR1 and CDR2 from the germline V gene are SQVTM and ANQGSEA. CDR3 bases: TGCAGCGTTGAAGGGGCTATCGATACGCAGTATTTT. This encodes CSVEGAIDTQYF.

The V and J genes are TRBV30 and TRBJ1-5; D gene ambiguous. Per germline, CDR1 GTSNPN and CDR2 SVGIG (reference sequence). The CDR3 extends over 13 amino acids. The V and J ends lost 1 base and 2 bases respectively, with 6 bases between them. As DNA, the CDR3 is TGTGCCTGGAGTGAAAGAGGCAATCAGCCCCAGCATTTT. Amino acid sequence: CAWSERGNQPQHF. Variable domain in full (rest from reference TRBV30 and TRBJ1-5): SQTIHQWPATLVQPVGSPLSLECTVEGTSNPNLYWYRQAAGRGLQLLFYSVGIGQISSEVPQNLSASRPQDRQFILSSKKLLLSDSGFYLCAWSERGNQPQHFGDGTRLSIL.

V and J are TRBV28 and TRBJ1-2; D perhaps matches TRBD1 (6 bases). Germline assignment: CDR1 MDHEN and CDR2 SYDVKM. V gave up 6 bases and J gave up 4 bases, with 18 bases separating them. CDR3 length equals 15 residues. DNA for the CDR3: TGTGCCAGCAGAGGACAGCCGCTTCGGGTCTATGGCTACACCTTC. Translated, it gives CASRGQPLRVYGYTF.

The rearrangement links TRBV10-3 to TRBJ2-7, with TRBD1 matching over 11 bases. With 10 bases clipped from V and 3 bases from J, the junction kept 8 bases outside the gene matches. The germline CDR1 and CDR2 sequences are ENHRY and SYGVKD. There are 14 residues in the CDR3. CDR3 sequence reads: CATRGQGAFYEQYF. DNA of the CDR3: TGTGCCACCCGAGGACAGGGGGCTTTCTACGAGCAGTACTTC.

This chain connects TRBV10-1 to TRBJ2-2, with D perhaps TRBD1 (6 bases). CDR3 length: 13 residues. Trimming took 6 bases from V and 5 from J, leaving 10 bases between them. Germline V gene lookup returns CDR1 WNHNN and CDR2 SYGVQD (reference sequence). DNA for the CDR3: TGCGCCAGCAGGGACAGCCTTACCGGGGAGCTGTTTTTT. Its translation is CASRDSLTGELFF.

The rearrangement joins TRBV18 to TRBJ1-2, with 9 bases fitting TRBD1. This CDR3 has 15 amino acids. V lost 4 bases and J lost 3; bases outside the gene matches: 6. Per the germline V gene, CDR1 is KGHSH and CDR2 is LQKENI. CDR3 region: CASSLGTGLDYGYTF. CDR3 nucleotide sequence: TGTGCCAGCTCACTTGGGACAGGGTTGGACTATGGCTACACCTTC.

This chain links TRBV5-1 with TRBJ2-3; D is possibly TRBD1 (6 bases). Germline CDR1 and CDR2: SGHRS and YFSETQ. The CDR3 is 16 amino acids. Between the trimmed V and J ends, which lost 3 bases and 0 bases, there was a span of 14 bases. CDR3 in amino acids: CASSSGQRPSTDTQYF. CDR3 in DNA: TGCGCCAGCAGCTCCGGACAGCGTCCTAGCACAGATACGCAGTATTTT.

This clone has only one observation. The genes are TRBV29-1 and TRBJ1-1; TRBD1 aligns across 9 bases. J lost 0 bases, V lost 7 bases, and 9 bases had no gene match. From germline, CDR1 is SQVTM and CDR2 ANQGSEA. The CDR3 consists of 15 residues. In DNA form, the CDR3 reads TGCAGCGCACTACCAAACAGGGGGCTGAACACTGAAGCTTTCTTT. This sequence encodes CSALPNRGLNTEAFF.

The chain has TRBV7-2 and TRBJ1-2; possibly TRBD1 for D (6 bases). This CDR3 region has 16 residues. Per the germline V gene, CDR1 is SGHTA and CDR2 is FQGNSA. Trimming cost V 1 base and J 6 bases, with 18 bases left between them. CDR3 nucleotide sequence: TGTGCCAGCAGCTTAGACAGTAGTTCAGGGGACAATGGCTACACCTTC. This sequence encodes CASSLDSSSGDNGYTF.

The chain uses TRBV18 and TRBJ2-7; D not certain. Between the trimmed V and J ends, which lost 2 bases and 2 bases, there was a span of 4 bases. CDR1 is KGHSH, CDR2 LQKENI, per germline. The CDR3 totals 12 residues. CDR3 in amino acids: CASSPNTYEQYF. The CDR3 DNA reads as TGTGCCAGCTCACCAAATACCTACGAGCAGTACTTC.

The chain is built from TRBV11-3 and TRBJ1-1; a possible D gene is TRBD1 (6 bases). Germline V gives CDR1 SGHNT, CDR2 YENEEA. The V end lost 4 bases, the J end lost 7 bases, and 10 bases lay between the germline ends. The CDR3 totals 12 residues. CDR3 nucleotides: TGTGCCAGCAGCTGGGGACACGGTGAAGCTTTCTTT. As protein: CASSWGHGEAFF.

V is TRBV3-1 (or the pseudogene TRBV3-2) and J is TRBJ1-1; D remains unclear. The germline gives CDR1 LGHDT, CDR2 YNNKEL (reference sequence). The CDR3 has 14 amino acids. The V end lost 0 bases, the J end lost 2 bases, and 7 bases lay between the germline ends. The chain's CDR3 is CASSQDGLNTEAFF. Written as DNA, the CDR3 is TGTGCCAGCAGCCAAGATGGACTCAACACTGAAGCTTTCTTT.

The V gene is TRBV6-5, the J gene TRBJ2-3; TRBD2 might be the D (5 bases). The length of the CDR3 is 15 residues. CDR1 is MNHEY and CDR2 is SVGAGI in the germline V gene. Trimming took 4 bases from V and 0 from J, leaving 11 bases between them. CDR3 DNA sequence: TGTGCCAGCAGTTTCGGACTGGAAAGCACAGATACGCAGTATTTT. Its protein is CASSFGLESTDTQYF.

The rearrangement uses TRBV27 and TRBJ1-2; no reliable D call. The length of the CDR3 is 13 residues. The germline V and J ends were trimmed by 5 bases and 5 bases, with 12 bases remaining between them. In germline, CDR1 is MNHEY, CDR2 SMNVEV (reference sequence). CDR3 loop: CASSPSEFYGYTF. CDR3 DNA: TGTGCCAGCAGTCCCTCTGAGTTTTATGGCTACACCTTC.

The gene calls are TRBV18 and TRBJ1-1, with TRBD1 identical over 8 bases. Germline V gene lookup returns CDR1 KGHSH and CDR2 LQKENI. V lost 2 bases, J lost 3 bases, and 8 bases stayed unmatched. CDR3 length equals 16 residues. The CDR3 sequence is CASSPSWDRRDTEAFF. In nucleotides, the CDR3 is TGTGCCAGCTCACCATCATGGGACAGGCGGGACACTGAAGCTTTCTTT.

This chain uses TRBV2 with TRBJ1-1; D is uncertain. The V gene lost 11 bases and the J gene lost 4 bases, with 17 bases spanning the gap. This CDR3 has 13 residues. The V gene's germline CDR1 is SNHLY and CDR2 FYNNEI. The CDR3 DNA reads as TGTGCCGGTCAGATGGAAGCGGGCACTGAAGCTTTCTTT. It specifies CAGQMEAGTEAFF.

The CDR3 sequence is CATYDGDSYEQYF. The CDR3 DNA follows: TGTGCCACCTACGACGGGGATTCCTACGAGCAGTACTTC. The V gene is TRBV15, the J gene TRBJ2-7; D is possibly TRBD2 (5 bases). The CDR3 is 13 amino acids. Germline V gives CDR1 LNHNV, CDR2 YYDKDF (reference sequence). V dropped 8 bases and J dropped 1 base, with 12 bases sitting between them.

The V call is TRBV6-1, the J call TRBJ1-2; 7 bases are shared with TRBD1. The CDR3 has 14 residues. Looked up from germline, CDR1 is MNHNS and CDR2 is SASEGT. V lost 3 bases to trimming and J lost 4 bases; unmatched junction nucleotides: 5. CDR3 region: CASSDYRGSYGYTF. DNA of the CDR3: TGTGCCAGCAGTGATTACAGGGGATCCTATGGCTACACCTTC.

The chain recombines TRBV18 with TRBJ1-1; D perhaps matches TRBD1 (6 bases). Trimming removed 0 bases from V and 4 bases from J, with 9 bases in between. CDR1 is KGHSH and CDR2 is LQKENI in the germline V gene. The length of the CDR3 is 14 residues. The CDR3 region is CASSPPSGATEAFF. CDR3 DNA: TGTGCCAGCTCACCACCCTCAGGGGCCACTGAAGCTTTCTTT.